The entry that follows covers one TCR beta chain sequence. Its cognate antigen has yet to be identified. Per-base quality was not reported, and no clone a single base away is much larger than it. The CDR3, cysteine through phenylalanine, is 13 amino acids long. Of all the DNA, just the CDR3 is kept, 39 bases in frame from base 1. Trimming at the junction amounts to 5 bases on V and 6 bases on J, and the germline ends lie 11 bases apart. In the germline V gene, CDR1 corresponds to KGHSH and CDR2 to LQKENI. The TCR beta CDR3 regions were amplified from the RNA transcripts. A first-round RT-PCR of the TCR CDR3 used the HTBI primer set with the Qiagen OneStep RT-PCR kit. The libraries were constructed in a second round of multiplex PCR and then size-selected and purified. The libraries were sequenced on an Illumina HiSeq2000 using paired-end 100 bp reads. The paper's processing steps were these. SOAPnuke was used to process the raw data, removing reads that contained adapters or uncalled bases, had a mean Phred below 15, or lacked an exact match to the constant primer or identifier. High-quality paired reads were merged using COPE v1.2.5, and each unique nucleotide sequence was defined as a clonotype. MiTCR v1.1 was used to align clonotypes to the IMGT TRBV, TRBD and TRBJ reference segments. The analysis included only V-J combinations with a frequency above 0.0001, which together covered 98% to 99.2% of the repertoires. A TCS score was defined as the ratio of F50 (clonal expansion) to E x V (chaos), with BLOSUM62-based TCRdist applied between CDR3 peptides within each V-J. Welch's t-statistics and random forest reduced 500 to 550 V-J features to 13, which were used in a naive Bayes classifier (R e1071). In-frame beta chains were kept once TCRdb had trimmed the public reads at Q25 with fastp and called clones with MiXCR. Every CDR3 protein is listed once, alongside the most common genes and DNA of its rows. TCRdb assigned the V and J calls; the authors' analysis was not used. The sample table holds fewer than 850,000 distinct CDR3 sequences, of which 17% were seen once. The ten largest make up roughly a sixth of the sample.

This entry comes from a study of T cells in Graves' hyperthyroidism and ophthalmopathy (dated by TCRdb to about 2019). General notes on the study: Peripheral blood was sampled at the time of initial diagnosis, prior to any treatment. To identify distinguishing TCR V-J signatures, a discovery cohort of some 100 patients was used, comprising some 43 with Graves' ophthalmopathy and around 60 with stable Graves' hyperthyroidism. Whether ophthalmopathy could be predicted prospectively was tested in an independent validation cohort made up of roughly 19 hyperthyroidism patients plus 17 patients who later progressed to ophthalmopathy. For training and testing, the 100 or so patients in the discovery cohort were randomly divided in a 7:3 ratio. In several Graves' hyperthyroidism patients, the study also compared T-cell repertoires from thyroid tissue with T-cell repertoires from blood. Once sampling was done, hyperthyroidism patients were given methimazole at a starting dose of 30 mg daily, whereas ophthalmopathy patients were given high-dose intravenous methylprednisolone. TCR Vbeta CDR3 sequencing of 120 to 150 peripheral blood samples (over 40 ophthalmopathy, 75 or so hyperthyroidism and some 17 progressor patients) is reported in the paper. The investigation overall reported the following: Sample size was not statistically predetermined, and blinding of investigators to group allocation was not performed. Most expanded thyroid clonotypes (frequency above 0.001) were also detected in blood, suggesting blood repertoires may reflect thyroid immune responses. During validation, the model predicted progression to ophthalmopathy a median of about 6.5 months ahead of onset, with approximately 71% sensitivity and 72% to 85% specificity. Ophthalmopathy was separated from stable hyperthyroidism by a 13 V-J signature model, with about 86% sensitivity and approximately 84% specificity obtained in cross-validation and 80%/75% obtained in testing.

Stable Graves' hyperthyroidism was defined as no progression to ophthalmopathy during 18 months of follow-up. The hyperthyroidism patients were between 18 and 65 years old and newly diagnosed, with a disease duration of less than 2 months. Exclusion was applied to patients with uncontrolled infections, other autoimmune diseases, pregnancy or lactation. Clinical symptoms, serum thyroxine and TRAb, thyroid ultrasound, and orbital computed tomography formed the basis for the diagnoses. PBMCs were separated from 8 to 10 ml of fresh peripheral blood using Ficoll-Paque density gradient centrifugation. Trizol reagent was used to extract total RNA, and RNA quality was then checked on an Agilent 2100 Bioanalyzer.

Sample: blood. This receptor was obtained from a man in his fifties with Graves' hyperthyroidism. This sequence uses TRBV18 and TRBJ2-1; the D gene is perhaps TRBD2, from 6 matching bases. The encoded CDR3 is CASSTTEGNEQFF. The nucleotide sequence is TGTGCCAGCTCAACGACGGAGGGCAATGAGCAGTTCTTC.